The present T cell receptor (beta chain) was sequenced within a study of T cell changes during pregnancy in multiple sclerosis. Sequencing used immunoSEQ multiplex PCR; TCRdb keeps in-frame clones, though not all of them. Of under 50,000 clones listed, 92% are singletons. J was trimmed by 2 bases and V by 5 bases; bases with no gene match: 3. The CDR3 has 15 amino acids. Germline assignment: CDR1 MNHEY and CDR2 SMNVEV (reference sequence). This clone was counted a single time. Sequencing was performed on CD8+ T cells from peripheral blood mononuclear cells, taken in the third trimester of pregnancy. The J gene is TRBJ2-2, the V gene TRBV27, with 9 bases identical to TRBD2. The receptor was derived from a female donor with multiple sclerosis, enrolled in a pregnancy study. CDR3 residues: CASSMGLANTGELFF. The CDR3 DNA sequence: TGTGCCAGCAGTATGGGACTAGCAAACACCGGGGAGCTGTTTTTT.